The 30 T cell receptor beta chains given below trace back to one sample, sequenced in a study of CD8 T cells in ankylosing spondylitis. Via MiXCR, TCRdb re-called the 5' RACE reads, giving one row per CDR3 protein. The table lists around 390,000 distinct CDR3 sequences, about a fifth of them singletons, with about 16% in the top ten. Study-wide results and limits: Several highly homologous variants made up a TCR beta motif, and this motif appeared characteristic of ankylosing spondylitis blood.

No antigens are known for them. Sequenced material: blood, either unsorted or a sorted T cell fraction (not recorded which). Source of these receptors: a male donor with ankylosing spondylitis.

This clonotype appeared many times. This chain connects TRBV6-5 to TRBJ1-5, with a possible D match to TRBD1 (5 bases). The V and J ends lost 5 bases and 7 bases respectively, with 9 bases between them. This CDR3 has 12 residues. Germline CDR1 and CDR2: MNHEY and SVGAGI. The CDR3 is CASSRRGQPQHF. In DNA, the CDR3 is TGTGCCAGCAGTAGACGGGGCCAGCCCCAGCATTTT.

This clonotype turned up a few times. The chain combines TRBV20-1 with TRBJ2-2; D gene ambiguous. The CDR3 consists of 12 residues. Deletions cut 6 bases from V and 3 bases from J, with 8 bases between. Germline V gene data show CDR1 as DFQATT and CDR2 as SNEGSKA (reference sequence). The CDR3 bases are TGCAGTGCCCCTCGGGACACCGGGGAGCTGTTTTTT. It is translated as CSAPRDTGELFF.

This clonotype has more than one count but fewer than ten. J is TRBJ2-5 and V is TRBV20-1; D uncertain. The germline V gene has CDR1 DFQATT and CDR2 SNEGSKA (reference sequence). V lost 3 bases and J 3 bases, leaving 14 bases between the germline ends. CDR3 length equals 14 residues. The CDR3 nucleotides read TGCAGTGCTAGTAGTAGCCCCACCAAAGAGACCCAGTACTTC. It yields the protein CSASSSPTKETQYF.

This clonotype has a count of ten or more. This chain links TRBV4-1 with TRBJ2-7, with 9 bases lining up with TRBD1. This CDR3 has 16 amino acids. Per germline, CDR1 MGHRA and CDR2 YSYEKL. With 2 bases clipped from V and 2 bases from J, the junction kept 7 bases outside the gene matches. The CDR3 protein is CASSQTGTGRTYEQYF. DNA for the CDR3: TGCGCCAGCAGCCAAACCGGGACAGGGCGCACCTACGAGCAGTACTTC.

This clonotype has just a few counts. The chain carries TRBV7-2 and TRBJ2-2; no reliable D call. Germline assignment: CDR1 SGHTA and CDR2 FQGNSA. This CDR3 has 11 amino acids. Trimming shortened V by 11 bases and J by 6 bases, and 10 bases separated the two germline ends. Here the CDR3 reads CAVVVPGELFF. The CDR3 nucleotides are TGTGCCGTAGTCGTTCCCGGGGAGCTGTTTTTT.

This chain joins TRBV12-3 or TRBV12-4 and TRBJ2-5; 10 positions match TRBD1. Trimming took 5 bases from V and 9 from J; bases not matched to a gene: 6. The CDR3 is 13 residues long. The CDR3 DNA follows: TGTGCCAGCAGTCAAGGGACAGGGGAGGCCCAGTACTTC. Translation: CASSQGTGEAQYF.

The chain has TRBV5-8 and TRBJ2-2; 11 bases fit TRBD2. This CDR3 contains 16 residues. V lost 2 bases, J lost 5 bases, and 5 bases stayed unmatched. Per the germline V gene, CDR1 is SGHTS and CDR2 is YDEGEE. In DNA form, the CDR3 reads TGTGCCAGCAGCTTAGCCGGGACTAGCGGTACCGGGGAGCTGTTTTTT. As protein: CASSLAGTSGTGELFF.

This clonotype was seen more than once but under ten times. The chain combines TRBV6-5 with TRBJ2-3, with TRBD2 matching over 7 bases. The CDR3 contains 15 residues. CDR1 MNHEY and CDR2 SVGAGI come from the germline V gene. V shed 2 bases and J 2 bases; nucleotides not matched to a gene: 4. The CDR3 reads CASSYGGSATDTQYF. CDR3 nucleotides: TGTGCCAGCAGTTACGGCGGGAGCGCCACAGATACGCAGTATTTT.

Many counts were recorded for this clonotype. This chain connects TRBV5-1 to TRBJ1-3; no reliable D call. The V gene's germline CDR1 is SGHRS and CDR2 YFSETQ. This CDR3 has 13 amino acids. With 5 bases removed from V and 2 bases from J, the gap between germline ends came to 8 bases. In DNA form, the CDR3 reads TGCGCCAGCAGTCAAATCCCTGGAAACACCATATATTTT. Its translation: CASSQIPGNTIYF.

The chain couples TRBV4-1 to TRBJ2-1; 13 bases line up with TRBD2. This CDR3 spans 18 amino acids. V was clipped by 1 base and J by 2 bases; unmatched bases: 5. Germline V lookup: CDR1 MGHRA, CDR2 YSYEKL. The chain's CDR3 is CASSQVWTSGSTYNEQFF. The CDR3 bases are TGCGCCAGCAGCCAAGTATGGACTAGCGGGAGTACCTACAATGAGCAGTTCTTC.

V gene TRBV6-2 or TRBV6-3 combines with J gene TRBJ2-2; 7 positions match TRBD2. The CDR3 covers 16 residues. CDR1 is MNHEY and CDR2 is SVGEGT in the germline V gene. V gave up 0 bases and J gave up 4 bases; unmatched junction bases: 5. The CDR3 coding sequence is TGTGCCAGCAGTTACTCGGGCGGGAGACGCACCGGGGAGCTGTTTTTT. Translation: CASSYSGGRRTGELFF.

This clonotype was seen a handful of times. This chain joins TRBV24-1 and TRBJ2-3; D is perhaps TRBD2 (6 bases). The germline CDR1 and CDR2 sequences are KGHDR and SFDVKD. The CDR3 covers 16 residues. V was trimmed by 3 bases and J by 4 bases, leaving 16 bases between them. Here the CDR3 DNA reads TGTGCCACCAGTGATGAGGCGGGAAAGCTTGCAGATACGCAGTATTTT. It is translated as CATSDEAGKLADTQYF.

A few counts support this clonotype. The rearrangement uses TRBV20-1 and TRBJ1-1, with 7 bases identical to TRBD1. The CDR3 contains 14 residues. The V segment lost 1 base and the J segment 11 bases; nucleotides outside the gene matches: 13. Germline CDR1 DFQATT, CDR2 SNEGSKA (reference sequence). The CDR3 is CSARVGTAIPGAFF. Written as DNA, the CDR3 is TGCAGTGCTAGAGTGGGGACAGCCATCCCCGGGGCTTTCTTT.

The chain is built from TRBV12-3 or TRBV12-4 and TRBJ2-3, with D possibly called TRBD1 or TRBD2 (5 bases each). The V and J ends lost 6 bases and 0 bases respectively, with 13 bases between them. This CDR3 is built from 15 residues. CDR3 in DNA: TGTGCCAGCAGCCCCTGGGACCAGAGCACAGATACGCAGTATTTT. This encodes CASSPWDQSTDTQYF.

The V gene is TRBV12-3 or TRBV12-4, the J gene TRBJ1-2, with D possibly being TRBD1 (6 bases). The CDR3 covers 12 residues. With 5 bases removed from V and 9 bases from J, the gap between germline ends came to 13 bases. CDR3 protein: CASSPTGQSYTF. The CDR3 nucleotides read TGTGCCAGCAGTCCCACGGGACAAAGCTACACCTTC.

This clonotype was recorded a few times. J is TRBJ2-7 and V is TRBV5-1; either TRBD1 or TRBD2 may supply D (5 bases each). Trimming left V 6 bases short and J 3 bases short, with 25 bases between. CDR3 length equals 17 residues. Germline V CDR1 and CDR2: SGHRS, YFSETQ. The CDR3 sequence is CASNNGAGGMSLYEQYF. The CDR3 DNA reads TGCGCCAGCAATAACGGGGCAGGAGGAATGTCGCTCTACGAGCAGTACTTC. The full variable domain, in which reference TRBV5-1 and TRBJ2-7 provide the parts outside the CDR3, is KAGVTQTPRYLIKTRGQQVTLSCSPISGHRSVSWYQQTPGQGLQFLFEYFSETQRNKGNFPGRFSGRQFSNSRSEMNVSTLELGDSALYLCASNNGAGGMSLYEQYFGPGTRLTVT.

This clonotype was seen more than once but under ten times. The chain joins TRBV11-2 to TRBJ2-1; no definite D call. CDR3 size: 13 residues. Trimming removed 7 bases at V and 5 bases at J, with 12 bases between. Germline CDR1 is SGHAT and CDR2 is FQNNGV. This chain's CDR3 is CASTQGRNNEQFF. The CDR3 nucleotides read TGTGCCAGCACCCAAGGACGGAACAATGAGCAGTTCTTC.

The sample holds a few counts of this clonotype. The chain links TRBV12-3 or TRBV12-4 to TRBJ1-1; D ambiguous. The CDR3 covers 13 residues. V shed 2 bases and J shed 11 bases, with 15 bases lying between them. CDR3 nucleotides: TGTGCCAGCAGTTTAAGGGTTGGGCCCGACGCTTTCTTT. Encoded protein: CASSLRVGPDAFF.

There are a few counts of this clonotype. The CDR3 DNA sequence: TGCGCCAGCAGCACGGGACTAGCGGGAGAGACCCAGTACTTC. It codes for CASSTGLAGETQYF. The rearrangement uses TRBV5-1 and TRBJ2-5; 12 positions agree with TRBD2. The V gene end was trimmed by 4 bases and the J gene end by 4 bases; junction bases not matched to a gene: 2. Per germline, CDR1 SGHRS and CDR2 YFSETQ. The CDR3 sequence is 14 residues long.

The rearrangement uses TRBV9 and TRBJ2-1; no clear D gene. Germline CDR1 SGDLS, CDR2 YYNGEE. The CDR3 runs 16 residues. Trimming removed 2 bases at V and 2 bases at J, with 14 bases between. CDR3 nucleotide sequence: TGTGCCAGCAGCGTTGTGAGGCTGGGCGCCTACAATGAGCAGTTCTTC. It yields the protein CASSVVRLGAYNEQFF.

The chain joins TRBV5-1 to TRBJ1-5; no clear D. The CDR3 spans 15 residues. Germline assignment: CDR1 SGHRS and CDR2 YFSETQ. V lost 0 bases and J lost 0, with 7 bases in between. This chain's CDR3 is CASSLDAASNQPQHF. DNA for the CDR3: TGCGCCAGCAGCTTGGATGCAGCTAGCAATCAGCCCCAGCATTTT.

This clonotype was recorded many times. At one of its ends the junction is not consistent with the germline gene, which may arise from a read error. The J gene is TRBJ2-3, the V gene TRBV7-7; no clear D. The germline CDR1 and CDR2 sequences are SSHAT and FNYEAQ (reference sequence). This CDR3 is built from 13 residues. The chain's CDR3 is CASSPDSTDTQYF. The CDR3 coding sequence is TGTGCTAGCAGCCCGGATAGCACAGATACGCAGTATTTT.

This clonotype appeared once. The chain links TRBV12-3 or TRBV12-4 to TRBJ1-1; D unresolved. The CDR3 contains 15 residues. Deletions cut 6 bases from V and 0 bases from J, with 14 bases between. The CDR3 region is CASRRSPQVNTEAFF. CDR3 DNA sequence: TGTGCCAGCAGAAGATCACCTCAGGTGAACACTGAAGCTTTCTTT.

V gene TRBV20-1 combines with J gene TRBJ2-1; 9 nucleotides agree with TRBD1. The CDR3 has 13 residues. Germline values: CDR1 DFQATT, CDR2 SNEGSKA (reference sequence). J gave up 3 bases and V 6 bases, and 3 bases lay outside the gene matches. The CDR3: CSATTGGYNEQFF. CDR3 bases: TGCAGTGCGACGACAGGGGGCTACAATGAGCAGTTCTTC.

The chain links TRBV18 to TRBJ2-7; D is undetermined. Germline-derived CDR1 and CDR2 are KGHSH and LQKENI. Trimming cost V 0 bases and J 2 bases, with 8 bases left between them. The CDR3 spans 14 residues. Here the CDR3 reads CASSPPGNPYEQYF. In nucleotides, the CDR3 is TGTGCCAGCTCACCACCAGGGAACCCCTACGAGCAGTACTTC.

This clonotype has only a few counts. The chain has TRBV29-1 and TRBJ1-5, with 8 bases lining up with TRBD1. Germline V gene lookup returns CDR1 SQVTM and CDR2 ANQGSEA. With V trimmed by 8 bases and J by 1 base, 4 bases remained unmatched. This CDR3 spans 13 amino acids. The CDR3: CSTRQGSNQPQHF. The CDR3, as DNA: TGCAGCACGCGACAGGGGAGCAATCAGCCCCAGCATTTT.

For the CDR3, the DNA is TGTGCCAGCCTTCGTAGGACTAGCGGGAGTTACAATGAGCAGTTCTTC. Translated, it gives CASLRRTSGSYNEQFF. This rearrangement joins TRBV27 to TRBJ2-1; 13 bases are a match to TRBD2. Germline V gene lookup returns CDR1 MNHEY and CDR2 SMNVEV (reference sequence). V was clipped by 8 bases and J by 4 bases; unmatched bases: 8. The CDR3 runs to 16 residues.

In this sample, this clonotype turned up a few times. This rearrangement joins TRBV2 to TRBJ2-7; D possibly corresponds to TRBD1 (5 bases). This CDR3 has 11 residues. Trimming removed 6 bases from V and 3 bases from J, with 6 bases in between. Germline CDR1 SNHLY, CDR2 FYNNEI. The CDR3 region has the DNA TGTGCCAGCAGGCAGGGCTACGAGCAGTACTTC. Translating gives CASRQGYEQYF. Complete variable domain (other parts from reference TRBV2 and TRBJ2-7): EPEVTQTPSHQVTQMGQEVILRCVPISNHLYFYWYRQILGQKVEFLVSFYNNEISEKSEIFDDQFSVERPDGSNFTLKIRSTKLEDSAMYFCASRQGYEQYFGPGTRLTVT.

This clonotype was seen a handful of times. The V call is TRBV5-1, the J call TRBJ2-1; 9 bases are a match to TRBD2. The CDR3 loop spans 16 amino acids. J gave up 2 bases and V 4 bases, and 7 bases lay outside the gene matches. CDR1 is SGHRS and CDR2 is YFSETQ in the germline V gene. The DNA for the CDR3 is TGCGCCAGCAGCGTTAGCGGGAGTTCTACCTACAATGAGCAGTTCTTC. This sequence encodes CASSVSGSSTYNEQFF.

The V call is TRBV7-2, the J call TRBJ1-4, with TRBD1 matching over 9 bases. The CDR3 extends over 15 amino acids. Trimming cost V 5 bases and J 7 bases; bases outside gene matches: 8. Germline loops: CDR1 SGHTA, CDR2 FQGNSA. CDR3 protein: CASSEPGTGIEKLFF. Written as DNA, the CDR3 is TGTGCCAGCAGCGAACCCGGGACAGGGATTGAAAAACTGTTTTTT.